Shown below are 2 T cell receptor beta chains from a single sample sequenced in a study of blood T cell repertoires in COVID-19. Clones were sequenced by immunoSEQ multiplex PCR, and TCRdb holds only the in-frame ones, with some missing. Of 150,000 or so clones listed, approximately 80% are singletons. Sample: peripheral blood. These receptors all stem from a man aged 55 to 70 with acute or convalescent COVID-19.

The V call is TRBV7-2, the J call TRBJ2-1; TRBD1 is a possible D gene (6 bases). Germline CDR1 is SGHTA and CDR2 is FQGNSA. V gave up 4 bases and J gave up 1 base, with 20 bases separating them. This CDR3 region has 18 residues. In nucleotides, the CDR3 is TGTGCCAGCAGCTCTAAAGTACGGACAGCAAGGTCCTACAATGAGCAGTTCTTC. Translated, it gives CASSSKVRTARSYNEQFF.

The chain employs TRBV5-6 and TRBJ2-7, with 7 bases that match TRBD1. The germline gives CDR1 SGHDT, CDR2 YYEEEE. This CDR3 has 16 residues. Losses at the gene ends were 2 bases for V and 3 bases for J; bases not matched to a gene: 11. The CDR3 here is CASSFLGSQGNYEQYF. CDR3 in DNA: TGTGCCAGCAGCTTTTTGGGATCACAGGGGAACTACGAGCAGTACTTC.